This T cell receptor beta chain is from a study of T cells in localized non-small cell lung cancer. This clone was seen just once. Repertoires were generated with immunoSEQ multiplex PCR, while TCRdb's copy carries only in-frame clones and drops some. The sample yields some 39,000 clones, more than 75% seen once. The CDR3 has 15 amino acids. V trimming: 5 bases; J trimming: 7 bases; junction bases outside the gene matches: 11. Germline assignment: CDR1 SGHAT and CDR2 FQNNGV. The rearrangement links TRBV11-2 to TRBJ1-5, with 7 bases lining up with TRBD1. Here the sequenced sample was PBMCs, taken before any cancer treatment. The source is a woman aged 35 to 70 with stage II squamous cell lung carcinoma. CDR3 nucleotide sequence: TGTGCCAGCAGCCCGGTCGGAGGGGGCTGGCAGCCCCAGCATTTT. Its protein is CASSPVGGGWQPQHF. Combining the CDR3 with reference TRBV11-2 and TRBJ1-5 gives the whole variable domain EAGVAQSPRYKIIEKRQSVAFWCNPISGHATLYWYQQILGQGPKLLIQFQNNGVVDDSQLPKDRFSAERLKGVDSTLKIQPAKLEDSAVYLCASSPVGGGWQPQHFGDGTRLSIL.